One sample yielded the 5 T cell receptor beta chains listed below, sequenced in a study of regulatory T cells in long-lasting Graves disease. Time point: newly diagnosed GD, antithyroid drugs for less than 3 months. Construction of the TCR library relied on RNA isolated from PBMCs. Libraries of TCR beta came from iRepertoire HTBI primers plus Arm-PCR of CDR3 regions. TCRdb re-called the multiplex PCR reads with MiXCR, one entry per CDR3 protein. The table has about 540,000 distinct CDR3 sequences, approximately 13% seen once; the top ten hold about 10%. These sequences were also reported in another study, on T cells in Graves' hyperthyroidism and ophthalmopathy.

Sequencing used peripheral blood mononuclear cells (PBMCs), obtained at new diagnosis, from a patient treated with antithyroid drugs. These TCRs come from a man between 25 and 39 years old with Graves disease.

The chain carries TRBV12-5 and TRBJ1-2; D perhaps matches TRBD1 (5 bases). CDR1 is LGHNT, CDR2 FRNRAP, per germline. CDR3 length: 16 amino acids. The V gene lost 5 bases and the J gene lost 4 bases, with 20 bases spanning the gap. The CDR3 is CASGAGFRDRSYGYTF. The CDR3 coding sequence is TGTGCTAGTGGTGCGGGCTTCAGGGATCGAAGCTATGGCTACACCTTC. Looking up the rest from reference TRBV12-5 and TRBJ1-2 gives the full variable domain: DARVTQTPRHKVTEMGQEVTMRCQPILGHNTVFWYRQTMMQGLELLAYFRNRAPLDDSGMPKDRFSAEMPDATLATLKIQPSEPRDSAVYFCASGAGFRDRSYGYTFGSGTRLTVV.

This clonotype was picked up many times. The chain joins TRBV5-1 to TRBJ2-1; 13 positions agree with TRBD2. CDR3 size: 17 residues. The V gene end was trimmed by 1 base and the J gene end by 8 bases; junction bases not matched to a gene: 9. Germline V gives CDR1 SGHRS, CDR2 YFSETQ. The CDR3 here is CASSLRGLAGAGDEQFF. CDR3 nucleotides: TGCGCCAGCAGCTTGAGAGGACTAGCGGGAGCGGGGGATGAGCAGTTCTTC.

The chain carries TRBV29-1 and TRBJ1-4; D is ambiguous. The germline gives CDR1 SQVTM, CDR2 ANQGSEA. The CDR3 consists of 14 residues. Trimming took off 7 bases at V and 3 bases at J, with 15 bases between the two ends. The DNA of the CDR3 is TGCAGCGCCCACGCGACGGGTTCTAATGAAAAACTGTTTTTT. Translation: CSAHATGSNEKLFF.

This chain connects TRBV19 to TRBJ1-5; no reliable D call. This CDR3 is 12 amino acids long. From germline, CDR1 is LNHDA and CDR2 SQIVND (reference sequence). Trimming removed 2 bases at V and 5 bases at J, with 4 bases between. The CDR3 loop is CASSISYQPQHF. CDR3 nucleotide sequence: TGTGCCAGTAGTATAAGTTATCAGCCCCAGCATTTT.

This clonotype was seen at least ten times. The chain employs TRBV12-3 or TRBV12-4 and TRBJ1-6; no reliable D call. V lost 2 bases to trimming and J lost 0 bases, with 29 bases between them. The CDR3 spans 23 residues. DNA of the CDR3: TGTGCCAGCAGTTTAAACCGGTCAAATACCAGGATCCCTCTCAGCTCCTATAATTCACCCCTCCACTTT. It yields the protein CASSLNRSNTRIPLSSYNSPLHF.